The source of this T cell receptor beta chain is a study of cytomegalovirus exposure and HLA in healthy donors. As for the study in general: An analysis done earlier identified about 120 million unique TCR beta sequences from about 179 million T cells.

Germline CDR1 is SGHDN and CDR2 is FVKESK. V gave up 1 base and J gave up 4 bases, with 10 bases separating them. The CDR3 has 14 amino acids. This PCR relied on a set of 60 Vbeta primers and 13 Jbeta primers. Clones were sequenced by immunoSEQ multiplex PCR, and TCRdb holds only the in-frame ones, with some missing. The sample holds approximately 120,000 clones. The chain carries TRBV14 and TRBJ1-2; a weak D match, TRBD1 (5 bases). This TCR came from a man between 18 and 35 years old in good health and CMV-seronegative. Sample: PBMCs. The CDR3 bases are TGTGCCAGCAGCCAAGTAGGACAAGCCTATGGCTACACCTTC. Its protein is CASSQVGQAYGYTF.